This T cell receptor beta chain stems from a study of shared clonotypes between healthy human individuals. Memory CD4+ cells were the fraction left after CD45RA+ naive selection. Genomic DNA from each subset was divided evenly over several immunoSEQ plates. Measured with immunoSEQ multiplex PCR; TCRdb has only the in-frame clones, and not every one. The data contain under 2.5 million clones, under 95% of them singletons. Specimen: naive CD4+ T cells from PBMCs. The sample's subset: CD45RA+ positively selected. The receptor's source is a man younger than 30 in good health. Some clones in this sample may be carry-over from other donors' samples.

The CDR3 sequence is CASSLAGRLETQYF. The CDR3 region has the DNA TGTGCCAGCAGCTTAGCCGGGAGGTTGGAGACCCAGTACTTC. The genes are TRBV7-3 and TRBJ2-5, with 7 bases matching TRBD2. The CDR3 covers 14 residues. Germline V gene lookup returns CDR1 SGHTA and CDR2 FQGTGA. Unmatched junction bases numbered 5, after V lost 2 bases and J lost 5 bases.